This T cell receptor beta chain was identified during a study of control samples from healthy donors and cancer patients. The length of the CDR3 is 16 residues. CDR1 is MRHNA, CDR2 SNTAGT, per germline. V was cut by 0 bases and J by 11 bases, with 22 bases left in between. This clone appeared once. Profiled with immunoSEQ multiplex PCR; TCRdb holds only in-frame clones, not every one. The table includes tens of thousands of clones, approximately 89% detected once. The sample taken for sequencing was PBMCs. The rearrangement links TRBV6-4 to TRBJ1-2; D uncertain. The TCR was taken from a man aged 60-69 years with colorectal cancer. CDR3 coding DNA: TGTGCCAGCAGTGACTCCTTTCCCCGGGCTCGTAGTGGGTACACCTTC. This codes for CASSDSFPRARSGYTF.